Reported below is one TCR beta chain. Its specific antigen is unknown. No base qualities exist here, and no much larger clone lies one base off it. The record originates from a study of T cell responses to AZD1222 COVID-19 vaccine (dated by TCRdb to the early 2020s). Study-level background: TCR sequencing was performed for about 250 trial participants, of whom around 200 were given two doses of AZD1222 and 26 were given two doses of MenACWY control vaccine. Trial participants were enrolled by age into 18-55, 56-69 and 70-plus year subgroups, with around 150, 28 and 57 TCR-sequenced participants respectively. The study at large found these results: Most participants were white British and females outnumbered males, and the authors suggested that clonal diversity may have been underestimated. No day 14 peak-response samples were available, so repertoires were characterized only after the peak T cell response. A significant rise in spike-specific TCR breadth and depth was observed after two AZD1222 doses relative to day 0 and relative to MenACWY recipients. Reportedly, close to half of the unique spike-specific TCRs recognized epitopes lying outside the regions that are mutated in the B.1.351 and B.1.1.7 variants. Conclusions about previously exposed vaccinees were limited because only 5 or 6 AZD1222 recipients were SARS-CoV-2 seropositive at baseline. The 56-69-year group was small, and its depth increase did not reach significance, likely because of low power. Vaccine-associated CD4 TCRs spanned the whole spike protein, with dominant responses in regions 160-218 and 743-854.

V loses 1 base, J loses 8 bases, and the germline ends lie 9 bases apart. The CDR3 measures 13 amino acids from cysteine to phenylalanine. Of the read, only the CDR3 DNA is kept; its 39 bases are in frame from base 1. CDR1 and CDR2 are drawn from the germline V gene: WSHSY, SAAADI. Read against the paper, the sample's time point label means: about 28 days (+/-7) after the second vaccine dose. AZD1222 recipients whose second dose came at about 4 weeks and those whose second dose came at about 12 weeks were combined into one group, since spike-specific TCR depth and breadth did not differ between the two schedules. Samples from vaccinated people were obtained from the UK trials COV001 and COV002, which included a single-blind randomized controlled phase 2/3 trial of AZD1222 (ChAdOx1 nCoV-19) in healthy adults. For TCRbeta chain sequencing, PBMC samples from trial participants were taken at day 0 and at day 28 after the second dose.

The CDR3 regions of human TCRbeta chains were subjected to immunosequencing. Regarding the original processing steps: TCRs in the repertoires were matched against a reference library of SARS-CoV-2-specific TCRs that had been generated with the MIRA antigen-specificity platform. Breadth was defined as the fraction of unique TCRs that were SARS-CoV-2-associated. Depth was defined as the fraction of total T cells that were SARS-CoV-2-associated. Using the MIRA data, each spike-specific TCR was assigned both to the spike region to which the TCR was reactive and to a CD4 or CD8 class. Log10-transformed breadth and depth values were compared by one-way ANOVA with Sidak's multiple comparisons tests. The table was pulled from immuneACCESS by TCRdb, which kept in-frame rearrangements only. Such tables lose some clones; where checked, under half of the loss comes from unresolved V genes, and the rest has no known cause. That table furnishes V, J and clone size, whereas the DNA furnished D and trimming. Across this sample there are about 140,000 clones, with about 86% seen only once. The ten largest clones add up to approximately 4.7% of the sample.

The source of this sequence is an adult who received the AZD1222 COVID-19 vaccine. The sequence links TRBV10-2 to TRBJ2-1, with TRBD2 as a weak D call on 6 bases. The starting material was peripheral blood, obtained 28 days after the second AZD1222 dose. The CDR3 has the sequence CASSEWGDDEQFF. Here is the DNA: TGCGCCAGCAGTGAGTGGGGGGACGATGAGCAGTTCTTC.